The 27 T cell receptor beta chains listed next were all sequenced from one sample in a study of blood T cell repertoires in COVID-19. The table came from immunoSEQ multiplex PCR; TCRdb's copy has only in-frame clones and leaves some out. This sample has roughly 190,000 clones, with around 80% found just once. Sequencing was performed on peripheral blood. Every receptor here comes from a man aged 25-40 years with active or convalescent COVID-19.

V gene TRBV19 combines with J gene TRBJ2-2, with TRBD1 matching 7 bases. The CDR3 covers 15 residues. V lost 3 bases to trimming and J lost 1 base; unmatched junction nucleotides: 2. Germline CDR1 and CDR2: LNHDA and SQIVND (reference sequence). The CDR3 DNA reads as TGTGCCAGTAGTATGCGACAGGGGAACACCGGGGAGCTGTTTTTT. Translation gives CASSMRQGNTGELFF.

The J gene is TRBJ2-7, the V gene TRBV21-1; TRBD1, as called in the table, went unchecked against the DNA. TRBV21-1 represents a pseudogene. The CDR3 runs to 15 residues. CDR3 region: CASSKSGRATYEQYV. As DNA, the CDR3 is TGTGCCAGCAGCAAATCAGGGCGAGCGACCTACGAGCAGTACGTC.

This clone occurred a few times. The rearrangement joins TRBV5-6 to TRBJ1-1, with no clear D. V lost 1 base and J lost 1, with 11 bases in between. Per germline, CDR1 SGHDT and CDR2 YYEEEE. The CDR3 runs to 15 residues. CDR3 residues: CASSLYPTGNTEAFF. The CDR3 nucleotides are TGTGCCAGCAGCTTGTATCCTACGGGGAACACTGAAGCTTTCTTT.

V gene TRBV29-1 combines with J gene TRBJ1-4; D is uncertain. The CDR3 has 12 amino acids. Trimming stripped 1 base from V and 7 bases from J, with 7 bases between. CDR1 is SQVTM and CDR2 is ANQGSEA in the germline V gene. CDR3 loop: CSVEVTGEKLFF. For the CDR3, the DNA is TGCAGCGTTGAAGTAACGGGTGAAAAACTGTTTTTT.

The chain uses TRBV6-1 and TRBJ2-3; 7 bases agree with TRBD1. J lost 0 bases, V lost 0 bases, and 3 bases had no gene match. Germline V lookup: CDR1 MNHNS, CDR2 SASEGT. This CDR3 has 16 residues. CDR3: CASSEAAGGSTDTQYF. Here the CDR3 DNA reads TGTGCCAGCAGTGAAGCGGCAGGGGGAAGCACAGATACGCAGTATTTT.

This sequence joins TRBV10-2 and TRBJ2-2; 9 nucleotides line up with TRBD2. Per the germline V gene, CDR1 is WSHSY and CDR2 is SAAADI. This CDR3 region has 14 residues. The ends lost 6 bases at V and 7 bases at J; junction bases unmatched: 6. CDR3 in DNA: TGCGCCAGCAGGAACCAGACTAGCGGCGGGGAGCTGTTTTTT. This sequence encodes CASRNQTSGGELFF.

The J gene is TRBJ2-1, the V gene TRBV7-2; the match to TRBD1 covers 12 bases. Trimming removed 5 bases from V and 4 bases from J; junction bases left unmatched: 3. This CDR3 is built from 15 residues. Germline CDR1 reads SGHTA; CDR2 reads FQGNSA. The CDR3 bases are TGTGCCAGCAGCGAGGGACAGGGGGCTTACAATGAGCAGTTCTTC. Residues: CASSEGQGAYNEQFF.

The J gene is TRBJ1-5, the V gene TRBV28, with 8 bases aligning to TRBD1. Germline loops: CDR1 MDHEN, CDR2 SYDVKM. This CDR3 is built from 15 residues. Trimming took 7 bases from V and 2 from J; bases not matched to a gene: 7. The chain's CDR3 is CASNWGQEGNQPQHF. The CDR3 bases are TGTGCCAGCAATTGGGGACAGGAAGGCAATCAGCCCCAGCATTTT.

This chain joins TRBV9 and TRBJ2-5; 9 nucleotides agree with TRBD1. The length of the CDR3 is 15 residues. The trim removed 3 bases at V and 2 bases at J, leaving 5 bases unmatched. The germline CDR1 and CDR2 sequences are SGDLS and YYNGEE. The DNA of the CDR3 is TGTGCCAGCAGCGGGTACGGGACAGGGCAAGAGACCCAGTACTTC. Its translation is CASSGYGTGQETQYF.

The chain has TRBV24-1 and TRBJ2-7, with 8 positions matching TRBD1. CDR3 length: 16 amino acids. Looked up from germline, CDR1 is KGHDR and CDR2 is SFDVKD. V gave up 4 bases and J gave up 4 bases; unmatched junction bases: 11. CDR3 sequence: CATSEVSRRGLYEQYF. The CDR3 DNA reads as TGTGCCACCAGTGAAGTTTCGCGCAGGGGGCTGTACGAGCAGTACTTC.

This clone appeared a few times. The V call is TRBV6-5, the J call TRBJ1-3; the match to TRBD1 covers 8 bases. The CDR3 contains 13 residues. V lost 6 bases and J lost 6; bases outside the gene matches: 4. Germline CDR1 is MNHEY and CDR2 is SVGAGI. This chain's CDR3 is CASSPGGANTIYF. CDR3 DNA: TGTGCCAGCAGCCCAGGGGGCGCAAACACCATATATTTT.

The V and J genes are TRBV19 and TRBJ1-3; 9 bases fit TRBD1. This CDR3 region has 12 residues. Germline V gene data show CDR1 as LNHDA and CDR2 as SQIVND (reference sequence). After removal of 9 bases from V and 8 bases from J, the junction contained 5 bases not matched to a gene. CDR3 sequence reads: CASNDRGDTIYF. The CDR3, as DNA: TGTGCCAGCAACGACAGGGGGGACACCATATATTTT. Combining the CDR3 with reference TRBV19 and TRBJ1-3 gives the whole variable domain DGGITQSPKYLFRKEGQNVTLSCEQNLNHDAMYWYRQDPGQGLRLIYYSQIVNDFQKGDIAEGYSVSREKKESFPLTVTSAQKNPTAFYLCASNDRGDTIYFGEGSWLTVV.

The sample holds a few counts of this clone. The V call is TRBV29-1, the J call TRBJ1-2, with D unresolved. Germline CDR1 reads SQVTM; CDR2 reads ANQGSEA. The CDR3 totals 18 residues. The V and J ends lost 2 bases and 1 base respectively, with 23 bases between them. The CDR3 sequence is CSVEISRQFSLFNYGYTF. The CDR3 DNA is TGCAGCGTTGAAATTAGCCGTCAGTTCAGCCTTTTTAACTATGGCTACACCTTC.

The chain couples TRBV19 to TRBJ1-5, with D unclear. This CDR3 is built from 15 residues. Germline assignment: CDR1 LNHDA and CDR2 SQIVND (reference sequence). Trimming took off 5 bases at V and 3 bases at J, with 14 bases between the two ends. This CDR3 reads CASSAQTGYNQPQHF. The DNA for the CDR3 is TGTGCCAGTAGTGCCCAGACGGGGTACAATCAGCCCCAGCATTTT. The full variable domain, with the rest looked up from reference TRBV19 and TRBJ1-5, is DGGITQSPKYLFRKEGQNVTLSCEQNLNHDAMYWYRQDPGQGLRLIYYSQIVNDFQKGDIAEGYSVSREKKESFPLTVTSAQKNPTAFYLCASSAQTGYNQPQHFGDGTRLSIL.

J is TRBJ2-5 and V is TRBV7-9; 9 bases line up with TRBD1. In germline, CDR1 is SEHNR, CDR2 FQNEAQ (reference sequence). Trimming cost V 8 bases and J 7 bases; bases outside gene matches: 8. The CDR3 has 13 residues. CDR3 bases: TGTGCCAGCCAGACAGGGGGTATGGGGACCCAGTACTTC. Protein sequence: CASQTGGMGTQYF.

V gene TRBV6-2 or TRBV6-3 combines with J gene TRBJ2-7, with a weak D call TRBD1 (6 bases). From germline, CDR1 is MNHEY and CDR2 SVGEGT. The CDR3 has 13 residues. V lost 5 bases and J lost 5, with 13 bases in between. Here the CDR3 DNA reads TGTGCCAGCAGTAGCAGGGGTTCCAACGAGCAGTACGTC. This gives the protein CASSSRGSNEQYV.

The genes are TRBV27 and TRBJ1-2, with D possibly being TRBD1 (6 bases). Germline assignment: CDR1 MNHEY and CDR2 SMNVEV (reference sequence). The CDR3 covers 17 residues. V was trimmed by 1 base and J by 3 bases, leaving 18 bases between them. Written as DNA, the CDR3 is TGTGCCAGCAGTTTATTTCCGGACAGCGGACCCTACTATGGCTACACCTTC. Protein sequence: CASSLFPDSGPYYGYTF.

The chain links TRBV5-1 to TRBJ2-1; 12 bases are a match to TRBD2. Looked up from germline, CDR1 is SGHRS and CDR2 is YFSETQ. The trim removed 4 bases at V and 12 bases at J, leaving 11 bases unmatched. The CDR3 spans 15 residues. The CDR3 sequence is CASSPTSGSSLGQFF. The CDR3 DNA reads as TGCGCCAGCAGCCCGACTAGCGGGAGCTCTTTGGGGCAGTTCTTC. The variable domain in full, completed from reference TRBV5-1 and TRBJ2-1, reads KAGVTQTPRYLIKTRGQQVTLSCSPISGHRSVSWYQQTPGQGLQFLFEYFSETQRNKGNFPGRFSGRQFSNSRSEMNVSTLELGDSALYLCASSPTSGSSLGQFFGPGTRLTVL.

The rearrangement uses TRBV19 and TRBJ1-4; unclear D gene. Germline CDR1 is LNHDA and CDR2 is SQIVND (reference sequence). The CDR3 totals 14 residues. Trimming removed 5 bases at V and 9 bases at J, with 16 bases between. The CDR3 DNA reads TGTGCCAGTAGTTGGCAGGATAATGAAAAAAAACTGTTTTTT. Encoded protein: CASSWQDNEKKLFF.

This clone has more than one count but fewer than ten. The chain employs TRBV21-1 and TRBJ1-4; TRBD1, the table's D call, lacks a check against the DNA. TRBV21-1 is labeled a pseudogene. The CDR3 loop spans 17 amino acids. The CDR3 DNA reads TGTGCCAGCAGCAGTGACAGGGATGGGGCAACTAATGAAAAACTGTTTTTT. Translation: CASSSDRDGATNEKLFF.

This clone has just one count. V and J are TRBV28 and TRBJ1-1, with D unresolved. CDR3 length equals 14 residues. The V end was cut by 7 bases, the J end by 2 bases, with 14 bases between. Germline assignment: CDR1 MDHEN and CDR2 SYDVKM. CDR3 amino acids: CASIWAGINTEAFF. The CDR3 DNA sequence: TGTGCCAGCATTTGGGCAGGTATAAACACTGAAGCTTTCTTT.

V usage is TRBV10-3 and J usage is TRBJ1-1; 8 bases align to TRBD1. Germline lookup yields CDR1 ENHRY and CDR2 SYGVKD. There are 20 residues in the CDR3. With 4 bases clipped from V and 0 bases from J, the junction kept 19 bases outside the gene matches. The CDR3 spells CAISVPRDRGEEVMNTEAFF. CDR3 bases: TGTGCCATCAGTGTCCCCCGTGACAGGGGCGAGGAGGTGATGAACACTGAAGCTTTCTTT.

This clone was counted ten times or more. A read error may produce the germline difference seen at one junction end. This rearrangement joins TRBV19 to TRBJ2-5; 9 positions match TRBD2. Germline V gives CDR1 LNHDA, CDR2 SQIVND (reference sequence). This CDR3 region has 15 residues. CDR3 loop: CASSQGLADQQTQYF. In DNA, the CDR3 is TGTGCCAGTAGTCAGGGACTAGCCGACCAACAGACCCAGTACTTC.

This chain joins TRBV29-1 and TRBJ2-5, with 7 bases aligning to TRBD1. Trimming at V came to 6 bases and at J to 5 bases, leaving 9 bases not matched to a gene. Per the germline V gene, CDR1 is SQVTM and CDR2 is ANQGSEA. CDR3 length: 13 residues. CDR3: CSVLLTGYETQYF. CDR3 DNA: TGCAGCGTCCTCCTGACAGGGTACGAGACCCAGTACTTC.

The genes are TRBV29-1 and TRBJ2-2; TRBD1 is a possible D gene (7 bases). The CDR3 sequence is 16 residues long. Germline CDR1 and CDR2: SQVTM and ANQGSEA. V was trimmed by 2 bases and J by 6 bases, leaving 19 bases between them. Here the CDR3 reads CSVEIGHRGGPGELFF. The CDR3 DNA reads TGCAGCGTTGAAATAGGCCACAGGGGAGGCCCCGGGGAGCTGTTTTTT.

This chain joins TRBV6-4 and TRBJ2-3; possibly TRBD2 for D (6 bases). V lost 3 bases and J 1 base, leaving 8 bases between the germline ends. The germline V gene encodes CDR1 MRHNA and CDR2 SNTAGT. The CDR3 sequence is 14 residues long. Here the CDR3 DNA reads TGTGCCAGCAGTGAAATAGCGGGCACAGATACGCAGTATTTT. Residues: CASSEIAGTDTQYF.

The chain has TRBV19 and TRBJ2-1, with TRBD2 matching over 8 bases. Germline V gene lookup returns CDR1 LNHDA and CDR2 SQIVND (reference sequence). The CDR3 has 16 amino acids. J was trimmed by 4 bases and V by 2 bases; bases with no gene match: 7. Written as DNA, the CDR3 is TGTGCCAGTAGTATATGGAGCGGGGGCGCATACAATGAGCAGTTCTTC. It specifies CASSIWSGGAYNEQFF.